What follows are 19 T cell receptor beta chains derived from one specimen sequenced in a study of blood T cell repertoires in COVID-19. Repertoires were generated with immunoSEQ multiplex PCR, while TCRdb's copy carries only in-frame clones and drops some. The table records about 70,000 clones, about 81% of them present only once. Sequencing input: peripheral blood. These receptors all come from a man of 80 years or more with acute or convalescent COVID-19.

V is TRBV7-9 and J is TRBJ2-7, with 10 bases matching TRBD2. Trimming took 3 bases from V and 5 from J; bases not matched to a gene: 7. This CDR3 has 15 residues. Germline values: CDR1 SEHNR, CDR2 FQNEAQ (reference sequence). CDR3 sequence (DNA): TGTGCCAGCAGCTTGGGACTAGCGTTCGCGGACGAGCAGTACTTC. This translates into CASSLGLAFADEQYF.

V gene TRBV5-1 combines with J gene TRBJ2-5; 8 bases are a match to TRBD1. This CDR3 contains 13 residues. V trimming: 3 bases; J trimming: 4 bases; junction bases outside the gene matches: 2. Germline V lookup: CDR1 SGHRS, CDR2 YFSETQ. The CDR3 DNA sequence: TGCGCCAGCAGCTCACAGGGGGGAGAGACCCAGTACTTC. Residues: CASSSQGGETQYF.

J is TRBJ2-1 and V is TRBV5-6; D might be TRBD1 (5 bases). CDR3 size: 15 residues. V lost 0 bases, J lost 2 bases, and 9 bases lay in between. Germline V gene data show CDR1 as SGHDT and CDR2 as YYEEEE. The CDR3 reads CASSLAGNPYNEQFF. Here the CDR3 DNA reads TGTGCCAGCAGCTTGGCAGGGAACCCCTACAATGAGCAGTTCTTC.

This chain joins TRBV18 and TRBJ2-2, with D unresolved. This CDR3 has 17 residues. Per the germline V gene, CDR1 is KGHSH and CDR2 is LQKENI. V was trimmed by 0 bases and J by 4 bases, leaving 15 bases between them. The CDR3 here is CASSPPSLTESTGELFF. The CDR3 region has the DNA TGTGCCAGCTCACCACCGTCGTTAACAGAATCCACCGGGGAGCTGTTTTTT.

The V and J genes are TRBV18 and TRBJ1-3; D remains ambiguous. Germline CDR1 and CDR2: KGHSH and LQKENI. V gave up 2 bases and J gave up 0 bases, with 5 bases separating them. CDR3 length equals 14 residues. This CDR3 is CASSPSDSGNTIYF. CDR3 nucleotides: TGTGCCAGCTCACCATCAGACTCTGGAAACACCATATATTTT.

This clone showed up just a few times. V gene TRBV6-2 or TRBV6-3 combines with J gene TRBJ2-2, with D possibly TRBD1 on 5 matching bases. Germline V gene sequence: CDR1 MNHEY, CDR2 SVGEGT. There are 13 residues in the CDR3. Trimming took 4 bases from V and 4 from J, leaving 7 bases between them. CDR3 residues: CASSLQGTGELFF. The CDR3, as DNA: TGTGCCAGCAGTTTGCAGGGCACCGGGGAGCTGTTTTTT.

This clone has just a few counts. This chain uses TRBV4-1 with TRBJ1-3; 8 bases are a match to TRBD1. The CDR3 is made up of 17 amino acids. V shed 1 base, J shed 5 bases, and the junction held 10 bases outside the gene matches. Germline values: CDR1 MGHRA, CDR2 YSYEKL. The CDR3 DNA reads TGCGCCAGCAGCCAAGGAGGACAGGGAGGCAGGCGAAACACCATATATTTT. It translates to CASSQGGQGGRRNTIYF.

This CDR3 reads CASAGTGHGYTF. CDR3 in DNA: TGTGCCAGTGCCGGGACAGGCCATGGCTACACCTTC. The chain joins TRBV19 to TRBJ1-2, with TRBD1 identical over 8 bases. This CDR3 has 12 residues. Germline CDR1 reads LNHDA; CDR2 reads SQIVND (reference sequence). With V trimmed by 8 bases and J by 6 bases, 5 bases remained unmatched.

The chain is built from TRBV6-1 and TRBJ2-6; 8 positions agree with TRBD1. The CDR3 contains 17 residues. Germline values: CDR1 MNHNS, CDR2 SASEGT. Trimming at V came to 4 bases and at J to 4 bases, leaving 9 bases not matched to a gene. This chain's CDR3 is CASSGRQGRRGANVLTF. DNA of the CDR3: TGTGCCAGCAGTGGCCGACAGGGGAGGAGGGGGGCCAACGTCCTGACTTTC.

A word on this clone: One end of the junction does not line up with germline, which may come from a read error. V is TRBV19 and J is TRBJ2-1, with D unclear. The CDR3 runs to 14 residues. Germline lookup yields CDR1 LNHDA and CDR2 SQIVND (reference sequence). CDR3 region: CASSMFYSRPEQFF. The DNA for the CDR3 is TGTGCCAGCAGTATGTTCTATTCCCGCCCTGAGCAGTTCTTC.

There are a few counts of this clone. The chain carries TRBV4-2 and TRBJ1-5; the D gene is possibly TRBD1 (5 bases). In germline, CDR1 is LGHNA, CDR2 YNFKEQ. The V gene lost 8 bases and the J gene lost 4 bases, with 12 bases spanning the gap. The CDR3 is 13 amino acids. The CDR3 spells CASGTSGNQPQHF. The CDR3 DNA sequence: TGTGCCAGCGGAACTTCAGGGAATCAGCCCCAGCATTTT.

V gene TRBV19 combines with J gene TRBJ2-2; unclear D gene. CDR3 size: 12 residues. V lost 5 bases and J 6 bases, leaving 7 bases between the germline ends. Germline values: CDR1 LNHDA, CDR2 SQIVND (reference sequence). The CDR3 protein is CASSVPSGELFF. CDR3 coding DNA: TGTGCCAGTAGTGTCCCTTCCGGGGAGCTGTTTTTT.

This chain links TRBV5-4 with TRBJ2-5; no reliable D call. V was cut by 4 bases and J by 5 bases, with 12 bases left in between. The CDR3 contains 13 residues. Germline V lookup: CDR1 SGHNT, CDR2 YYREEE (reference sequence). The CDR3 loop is CASSPAQTETQYF. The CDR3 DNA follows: TGTGCCAGCAGCCCGGCACAGACGGAGACCCAGTACTTC.

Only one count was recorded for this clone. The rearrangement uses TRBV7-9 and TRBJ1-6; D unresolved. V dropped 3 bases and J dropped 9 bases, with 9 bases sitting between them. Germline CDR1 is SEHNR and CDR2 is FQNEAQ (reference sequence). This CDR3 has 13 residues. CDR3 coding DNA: TGTGCCAGCAGCTTGGTAGACTTTTCACCCCTCCACTTT. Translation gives CASSLVDFSPLHF.

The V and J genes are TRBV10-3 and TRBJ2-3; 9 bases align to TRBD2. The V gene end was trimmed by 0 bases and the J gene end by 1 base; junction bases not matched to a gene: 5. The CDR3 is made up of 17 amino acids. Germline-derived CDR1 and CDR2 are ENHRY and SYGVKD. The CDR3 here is CAISESGTSFGTDTQYF. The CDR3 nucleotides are TGTGCCATCAGTGAGTCCGGGACTAGCTTTGGCACAGATACGCAGTATTTT.

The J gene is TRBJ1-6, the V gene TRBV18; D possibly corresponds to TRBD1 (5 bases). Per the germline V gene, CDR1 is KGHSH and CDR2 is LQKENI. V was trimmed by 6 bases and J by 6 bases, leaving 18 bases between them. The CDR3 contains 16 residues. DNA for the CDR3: TGTGCCAGCTCGCTTGCGGGGGGTTCAGGTAATTCACCCCTCCACTTT. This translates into CASSLAGGSGNSPLHF.

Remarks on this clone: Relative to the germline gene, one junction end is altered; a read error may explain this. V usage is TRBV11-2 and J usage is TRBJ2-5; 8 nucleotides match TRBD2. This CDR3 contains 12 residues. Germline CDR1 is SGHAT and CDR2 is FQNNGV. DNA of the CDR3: TGTGCCAGCAGCTTTTCGCGGGAGGTCCGACACTTC. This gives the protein CASSFSREVRHF.

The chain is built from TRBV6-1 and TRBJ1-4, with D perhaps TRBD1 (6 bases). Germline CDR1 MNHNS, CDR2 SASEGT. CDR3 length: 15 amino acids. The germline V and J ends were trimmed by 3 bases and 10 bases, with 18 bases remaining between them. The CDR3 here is CASSDPRRGGVKLFF. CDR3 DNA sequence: TGTGCCAGCAGTGATCCCAGGAGGGGGGGGGTAAAACTGTTTTTT.

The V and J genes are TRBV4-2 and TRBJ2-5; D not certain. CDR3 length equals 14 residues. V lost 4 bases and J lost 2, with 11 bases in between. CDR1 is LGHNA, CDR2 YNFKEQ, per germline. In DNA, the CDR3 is TGTGCCAGCAGCCCCGGGTCTAAACAAGAGACCCAGTACTTC. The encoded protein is CASSPGSKQETQYF.